Below, 11 T cell receptor beta chains from the same sample are listed, as sequenced in a study of T cell changes during pregnancy in multiple sclerosis. Clones were sequenced by immunoSEQ multiplex PCR, and TCRdb holds only the in-frame ones, with some missing. The sample contains roughly 69,000 clones, roughly nine tenths of which appear only once. This material consisted of CD4+ T cells from peripheral blood mononuclear cells, taken in the third trimester of pregnancy. Source of these receptors: a female donor in good health, enrolled as a control in a pregnancy study.

The rearrangement joins TRBV4-2 to TRBJ1-3; unclear D gene. Trimming removed 0 bases from V and 0 bases from J, with 9 bases in between. The CDR3 is 16 residues long. Germline V gives CDR1 LGHNA, CDR2 YNFKEQ. The chain's CDR3 is CASSQDRTDSGNTIYF. The DNA of the CDR3 is TGTGCCAGCAGCCAAGATAGAACAGACTCTGGAAACACCATATATTTT.

The chain recombines TRBV7-2 with TRBJ2-1, with 7 bases identical to TRBD1. J lost 8 bases, V lost 1 base, and 11 bases had no gene match. Germline lookup yields CDR1 SGHTA and CDR2 FQGNSA. CDR3 length: 16 amino acids. The CDR3 protein is CASSLVTGSNLDEQFF. DNA of the CDR3: TGTGCCAGCAGCTTAGTGACAGGGAGCAATTTGGATGAGCAGTTCTTC.

The gene calls are TRBV2 and TRBJ1-1; D call uncertain. V was trimmed by 8 bases and J by 6 bases, leaving 10 bases between them. The CDR3 length is 11 residues. Looked up from germline, CDR1 is SNHLY and CDR2 is FYNNEI. DNA for the CDR3: TGTGCCAGCCATACGAGGGCTGAAGCTTTCTTT. Protein product: CASHTRAEAFF. Complete variable domain (other parts from reference TRBV2 and TRBJ1-1): EPEVTQTPSHQVTQMGQEVILRCVPISNHLYFYWYRQILGQKVEFLVSFYNNEISEKSEIFDDQFSVERPDGSNFTLKIRSTKLEDSAMYFCASHTRAEAFFGQGTRLTVV.

On this clone itself: Other DNA sequences in this sample translate to the same CDR3. V and J are TRBV7-3 and TRBJ1-1; 8 bases are a match to TRBD1. Trimming removed 3 bases from V and 1 base from J; junction bases left unmatched: 1. Germline V lookup: CDR1 SGHTA, CDR2 FQGTGA. CDR3 length equals 14 residues. CDR3 sequence reads: CASSLGQANTEAFF. The CDR3 coding sequence is TGTGCCAGCAGCTTGGGACAGGCGAACACTGAAGCTTTCTTT.

The chain employs TRBV11-2 and TRBJ2-1; D is perhaps TRBD1 (5 bases). Trimming pared 5 bases from V and 10 bases from J, leaving 12 bases between. The CDR3 contains 12 residues. The V gene's germline CDR1 is SGHAT and CDR2 FQNNGV. The CDR3 region has the DNA TGTGCCAGCAGCCAACAGGCGAAAGAGCAGTTCTTC. It encodes CASSQQAKEQFF. Full variable domain (rest looked up from reference TRBV11-2 and TRBJ2-1): EAGVAQSPRYKIIEKRQSVAFWCNPISGHATLYWYQQILGQGPKLLIQFQNNGVVDDSQLPKDRFSAERLKGVDSTLKIQPAKLEDSAVYLCASSQQAKEQFFGPGTRLTVL.

This clone occurred once. The chain combines TRBV7-6 with TRBJ1-6; weak D call: TRBD1 (5 bases). CDR3 length equals 16 residues. V was clipped by 2 bases and J by 5 bases, with 13 bases between them. From germline, CDR1 is SGHVS and CDR2 FNYEAQ. CDR3 nucleotides: TGTGCCAGCAGCTTAACTCCCGACAGAGATAATTCACCCCTCCACTTT. As protein: CASSLTPDRDNSPLHF. The whole variable domain, remainder taken from reference TRBV7-6 and TRBJ1-6, is GAGVSQSPRYKVTKRGQDVALRCDPISGHVSLYWYRQALGQGPEFLTYFNYEAQQDKSGLPNDRFSAERPEGSISTLTIQRTEQRDSAMYRCASSLTPDRDNSPLHFGNGTRLTVT.

J is TRBJ2-5 and V is TRBV6-5; 10 bases are a match to TRBD1. This CDR3 has 16 residues. V gave up 1 base and J gave up 5 bases; unmatched junction bases: 7. Germline V gives CDR1 MNHEY, CDR2 SVGAGI. The CDR3 here is CASSYFPAGQGETQYF. CDR3 nucleotides: TGTGCCAGCAGTTACTTTCCCGCGGGACAGGGGGAGACCCAGTACTTC.

The V and J genes are TRBV19 and TRBJ1-2; possibly TRBD1 for D (5 bases). Between the trimmed V and J ends, which lost 6 bases and 7 bases, there was a span of 15 bases. Germline V CDR1 and CDR2: LNHDA, SQIVND (reference sequence). This CDR3 comprises 13 residues. The CDR3 reads CASSPGRRGGYTF. For the CDR3, the DNA is TGTGCCAGTAGCCCCGGGAGGAGGGGTGGCTACACCTTC.

This chain joins TRBV5-6 and TRBJ2-5, with D perhaps TRBD2 (7 bases). Germline V lookup: CDR1 SGHDT, CDR2 YYEEEE. Between the trimmed V and J ends, which lost 0 bases and 2 bases, there was a span of 17 bases. The CDR3 is 17 amino acids. The CDR3, as DNA: TGTGCCAGCAGCTTGGCCTGGGGGCGGGGGACACAAGAGACCCAGTACTTC. Protein product: CASSLAWGRGTQETQYF.

CDR3 coding DNA: TGTGCCACCAGCATATCCGGGACAGTGGGTCTCGAGCAGTACTTC. Translating it yields CATSISGTVGLEQYF. This chain links TRBV15 with TRBJ2-7; 7 positions agree with TRBD1. CDR3 size: 15 residues. In germline, CDR1 is LNHNV, CDR2 YYDKDF (reference sequence). Trimming removed 4 bases from V and 6 bases from J; junction bases left unmatched: 12.

The CDR3 spells CASSPAGTEYGYTF. CDR3 coding DNA: TGTGCCAGCAGCCCTGCCGGGACAGAGTATGGCTACACCTTC. This chain links TRBV2 with TRBJ1-2; 7 nucleotides line up with TRBD1. Germline V gene data show CDR1 as SNHLY and CDR2 as FYNNEI. Trimming removed 6 bases from V and 5 bases from J; junction bases left unmatched: 9. The CDR3 has 14 amino acids.